This T cell receptor beta chain emerged from a study of T cells after yellow fever vaccination. TCRdb re-analysed the 5' RACE reads in MiXCR, keeping a single row per CDR3 protein. The sample includes about 110,000 distinct CDR3 sequences, 6.5% to 9% of them seen just once. This clonotype has at least ten counts. Trimming shortened V by 4 bases and J by 0 bases, and 14 bases separated the two germline ends. The CDR3 sequence is 16 residues long. Germline assignment: CDR1 SGDLS and CDR2 YYNGEE. The TCR sequence derives from a man younger than 40 who received the YFV17D yellow fever vaccine. The chain has TRBV9 and TRBJ1-3; the D is unclear. The input for sequencing was CD8+ T cells sorted from PBMCs, taken 45 days after the yellow fever booster vaccination. CDR3 DNA sequence: TGTGCCAGCAGCCCAAAACGACTGAGCTCTGGAAACACCATATATTTT. It is translated as CASSPKRLSSGNTIYF.